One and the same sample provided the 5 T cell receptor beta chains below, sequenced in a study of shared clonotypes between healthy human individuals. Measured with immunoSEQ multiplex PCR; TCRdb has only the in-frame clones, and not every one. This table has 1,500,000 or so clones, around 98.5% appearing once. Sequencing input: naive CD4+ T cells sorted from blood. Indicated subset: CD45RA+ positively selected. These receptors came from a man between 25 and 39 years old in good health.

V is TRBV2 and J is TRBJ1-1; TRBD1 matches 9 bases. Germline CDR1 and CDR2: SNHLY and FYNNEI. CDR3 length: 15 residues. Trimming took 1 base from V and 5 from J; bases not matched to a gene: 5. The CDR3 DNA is TGTGCCAGCAGTGAAGAAATACAGGGGGCGACTGAAGCTTTCTTT. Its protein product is CASSEEIQGATEAFF.

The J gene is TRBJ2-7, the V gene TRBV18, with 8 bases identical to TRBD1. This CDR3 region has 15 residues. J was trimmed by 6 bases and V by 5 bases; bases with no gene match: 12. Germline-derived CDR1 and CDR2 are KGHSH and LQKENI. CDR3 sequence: CASSSAWTGTAEQYF. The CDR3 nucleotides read TGTGCCAGCTCATCGGCCTGGACAGGGACCGCCGAGCAGTACTTC.

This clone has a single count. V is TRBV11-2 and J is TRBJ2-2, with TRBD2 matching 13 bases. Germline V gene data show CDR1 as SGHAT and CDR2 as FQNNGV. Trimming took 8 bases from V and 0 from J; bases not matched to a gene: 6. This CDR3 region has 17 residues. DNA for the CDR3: TGTGCCAGCCCCTGCGGACTAGCGGGAGCGAACACCGGGGAGCTGTTTTTT. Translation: CASPCGLAGANTGELFF.

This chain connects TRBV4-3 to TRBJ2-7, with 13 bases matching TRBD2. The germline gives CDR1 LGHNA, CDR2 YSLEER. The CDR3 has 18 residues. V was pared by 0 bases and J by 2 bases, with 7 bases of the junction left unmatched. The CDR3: CASSQDWTSGSYTYEQYF. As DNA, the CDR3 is TGCGCCAGCAGCCAAGATTGGACTAGCGGGAGTTATACCTACGAGCAGTACTTC.

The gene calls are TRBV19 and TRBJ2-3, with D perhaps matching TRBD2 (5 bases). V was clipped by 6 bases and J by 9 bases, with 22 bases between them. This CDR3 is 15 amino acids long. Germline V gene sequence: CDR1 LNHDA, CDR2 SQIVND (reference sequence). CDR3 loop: CASSVVSITGTTQYF. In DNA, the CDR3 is TGTGCCAGTAGCGTAGTTTCAATTACGGGAACGACGCAGTATTTT.